Presented here are 18 T cell receptor beta chains from one specimen sequenced in a study of blood T cell repertoires in COVID-19. Measured with immunoSEQ multiplex PCR; TCRdb has only the in-frame clones, and not every one. The data hold roughly 250,000 clones, with around 89% observed a single time. Sequenced material: peripheral blood. These receptors all stem from a man aged 25 to 40 with acute or convalescent COVID-19.

The chain couples TRBV3-1 (or the pseudogene TRBV3-2) to TRBJ1-2; 8 bases map to TRBD1. This CDR3 region has 14 residues. Germline loops: CDR1 LGHDT, CDR2 YNNKEL (reference sequence). Unmatched junction bases numbered 2, after V lost 3 bases and J lost 2 bases. The CDR3, as DNA: TGTGCCAGCAGCCATTGGACAGGGAACTATGGCTACACCTTC. Residues: CASSHWTGNYGYTF.

The chain combines TRBV7-8 with TRBJ1-1; D is unclear. CDR3 length: 16 amino acids. V lost 2 bases and J 4 bases, leaving 17 bases between the germline ends. CDR1 and CDR2 from the germline V gene are SGHVS and FQNEAQ. The CDR3 protein is CASSLSTLTLITEAFF. As DNA, the CDR3 is TGTGCCAGCAGCTTATCAACTCTGACACTGATCACTGAAGCTTTCTTT.

The rearrangement links TRBV27 to TRBJ2-1; perhaps TRBD1 as D (5 bases). The CDR3 has 14 residues. V shed 2 bases and J shed 7 bases, with 12 bases lying between them. CDR1 and CDR2 (germline): MNHEY, SMNVEV (reference sequence). Written as DNA, the CDR3 is TGTGCCAGCAGTTTAAGGCGGCAGGGTAATGAGCAGTTCTTC. Protein sequence: CASSLRRQGNEQFF.

The V and J genes are TRBV21-1 and TRBJ2-1; the table calls TRBD2, which could not be checked here. TRBV21-1 is tagged as a pseudogene. The CDR3 has 13 residues. In DNA form, the CDR3 reads TGTGCCAGCCAAACTTATTCCTACAATGAGCAGTTCTTC. Its protein product is CASQTYSYNEQFF.

This clone was seen once. J is TRBJ2-5 and V is TRBV10-2; 10 nucleotides align to TRBD1. The CDR3 extends over 17 amino acids. Germline loops: CDR1 WSHSY, CDR2 SAAADI. J was trimmed by 4 bases and V by 2 bases; bases with no gene match: 10. The CDR3 reads CASSEPTGTGARETQYF. The CDR3, as DNA: TGCGCCAGCAGTGAGCCTACCGGGACAGGGGCGCGAGAGACCCAGTACTTC.

Here the CDR3 DNA reads TGTGCCAGTAGTAGGGGCCGGATGCAGTTCTTC. This sequence encodes CASSRGRMQFF. This rearrangement joins TRBV19 to TRBJ2-1; possible D gene TRBD1, 5 bases. This CDR3 is built from 11 residues. Germline V gene lookup returns CDR1 LNHDA and CDR2 SQIVND (reference sequence). Trimming took off 4 bases at V and 12 bases at J, with 10 bases between the two ends.

The rearrangement joins TRBV28 to TRBJ2-1; 7 bases are a match to TRBD1. After removal of 6 bases from V and 9 bases from J, the junction contained 11 bases not matched to a gene. The CDR3 loop spans 14 amino acids. Germline assignment: CDR1 MDHEN and CDR2 SYDVKM. CDR3 loop: CASRPLTGLSEQFF. The CDR3 region has the DNA TGTGCCAGCAGACCGCTGACAGGGTTGAGTGAGCAGTTCTTC.

The chain combines TRBV3-1 (or the pseudogene TRBV3-2) with TRBJ1-2, with D hard to call. The germline V gene has CDR1 LGHDT and CDR2 YNNKEL (reference sequence). Trimming left V 0 bases short and J 4 bases short, with 12 bases between. The CDR3 spans 15 residues. CDR3 sequence reads: CASSQEGSSRYGYTF. CDR3 bases: TGTGCCAGCAGCCAAGAGGGGAGCTCCCGCTATGGCTACACCTTC.

The chain couples TRBV28 to TRBJ2-5; 8 bases fit TRBD2. J was trimmed by 2 bases and V by 3 bases; bases with no gene match: 5. The CDR3 extends over 15 amino acids. Germline V CDR1 and CDR2: MDHEN, SYDVKM. The DNA for the CDR3 is TGTGCCAGCAGTTTGATCGGGGGGGCGCAAGAGACCCAGTACTTC. It yields the protein CASSLIGGAQETQYF.

The chain carries TRBV18 and TRBJ1-4; 7 nucleotides agree with TRBD1. J was trimmed by 3 bases and V by 3 bases; bases with no gene match: 7. The CDR3 contains 16 residues. Germline values: CDR1 KGHSH, CDR2 LQKENI. CDR3 sequence: CASSPFGGTANEKLFF. The CDR3 DNA is TGTGCCAGCTCACCGTTCGGTGGGACAGCTAATGAAAAACTGTTTTTT. The full variable domain, with the rest looked up from reference TRBV18 and TRBJ1-4, is NAGVMQNPRHLVRRRGQEARLRCSPMKGHSHVYWYRQLPEEGLKFMVYLQKENIIDESGMPKERFSAEFPKEGPSILRIQQVVRGDSAAYFCASSPFGGTANEKLFFGSGTQLSVL.

The gene calls are TRBV3-1 (or the pseudogene TRBV3-2) and TRBJ1-2; TRBD1 agrees at 8 bases. This CDR3 is built from 13 residues. V gave up 6 bases and J gave up 4 bases; unmatched junction bases: 4. Germline CDR1 and CDR2: LGHDT and YNNKEL (reference sequence). Here the CDR3 reads CASSRQGAYGYTF. The CDR3 region has the DNA TGTGCCAGCAGTCGGCAGGGGGCCTATGGCTACACCTTC.

This chain uses TRBV18 with TRBJ1-5, with TRBD1 matching over 9 bases. Germline V gene data show CDR1 as KGHSH and CDR2 as LQKENI. V shed 4 bases and J 6 bases; nucleotides not matched to a gene: 13. This CDR3 is built from 17 residues. The CDR3 sequence: CASSQSAPGQGSQPQHF. DNA of the CDR3: TGTGCCAGCTCACAGAGCGCGCCGGGACAGGGAAGTCAGCCCCAGCATTTT.

The chain joins TRBV28 to TRBJ1-2; D not certain. This CDR3 is 15 amino acids long. Trimming removed 10 bases at V and 4 bases at J, with 22 bases between. Looked up from germline, CDR1 is MDHEN and CDR2 is SYDVKM. Here the CDR3 reads CAIHNWQLASYGYTF. CDR3 nucleotide sequence: TGTGCCATTCATAATTGGCAGTTGGCCTCCTATGGCTACACCTTC.

The rearrangement joins TRBV5-1 to TRBJ1-1, with 7 bases lining up with TRBD1. Germline CDR1 reads SGHRS; CDR2 reads YFSETQ. V lost 0 bases and J lost 2; bases outside the gene matches: 4. This CDR3 is built from 15 residues. For the CDR3, the DNA is TGCGCCAGCAGCTTGGAAGGGGGCTTAAACACTGAAGCTTTCTTT. Protein sequence: CASSLEGGLNTEAFF.

The chain joins TRBV11-3 to TRBJ2-1, with 8 positions matching TRBD2. With V trimmed by 4 bases and J by 2 bases, 10 bases remained unmatched. This CDR3 is 17 amino acids long. The germline gives CDR1 SGHNT, CDR2 YENEEA. CDR3 in DNA: TGTGCCAGCAGCTCCTCGTATGCGGGAGGTACCTACAATGAGCAGTTCTTC. Translating it yields CASSSSYAGGTYNEQFF.

This sequence joins TRBV5-4 and TRBJ2-1; 9 bases are a match to TRBD1. This CDR3 comprises 16 residues. With V trimmed by 4 bases and J by 0 bases, 5 bases remained unmatched. Germline CDR1 reads SGHNT; CDR2 reads YYREEE (reference sequence). DNA for the CDR3: TGTGCCAGCAGCAACCTGGACAGGGGCTCCTACAATGAGCAGTTCTTC. Translated: CASSNLDRGSYNEQFF.

A remark on this clone: A junction boundary mismatches the germline segment, possibly from a read error. The rearrangement joins TRBV28 to TRBJ2-7; possibly TRBD1 for D (6 bases). The CDR3 covers 13 residues. Germline loops: CDR1 MDHEN, CDR2 SYDVKM. In nucleotides, the CDR3 is TGTGCCAGCAGTACTCAGGGGACGCAAACCTCAACCTTC. It is translated as CASSTQGTQTSTF.

The chain joins TRBV18 to TRBJ2-7; a weak D match, TRBD2 (6 bases). Trimming stripped 8 bases from V and 6 bases from J, with 17 bases between. In germline, CDR1 is KGHSH, CDR2 LQKENI. The CDR3 runs to 13 residues. CDR3 in DNA: TGTGCCAGCCGACTAGAGCTCGGGGGCGAGCAGTACTTC. Encoded protein: CASRLELGGEQYF.